This TCR beta chain was identified in a study of cytomegalovirus exposure and HLA in healthy donors. Study-level points and caveats: Association of a missense DCLRE1C variant with TCR beta V- and J-gene trimming was reported in a later analysis. Cytomegalovirus status, reportedly, was diagnosed with high specificity and sensitivity by the classifier.

Trimming removed 6 bases at V and 0 bases at J, with 11 bases between. The CDR3 contains 15 residues. The germline V gene has CDR1 SNHLY and CDR2 FYNNEI. In regard to this clone: What it binds is unknown.

In the PCR, 60 Vbeta and 13 Jbeta primers were used. Produced via immunoSEQ multiplex PCR; TCRdb's table is partial and in-frame only. The data show 160,000 or so clones, approximately 72% seen once. Material: PBMCs. V gene TRBV2 combines with J gene TRBJ1-4; tentatively, D is TRBD1 (6 bases). The source is a human donor in good health. CDR3 residues: CASRTGTATNEKLFF. CDR3 DNA: TGTGCCAGCAGGACAGGAACCGCAACTAATGAAAAACTGTTTTTT.